The text below deals with one T cell receptor (beta chain). Its antigen target is currently unknown. An end of the junction differs from the germline gene, which may be a read error. TCRbeta CDR3 regions were amplified from genomic DNA using the immunoSEQ Assay, a bias-controlled multiplex PCR. For the original study's pipeline: The number of nucleated cells in each sample was estimated from the amplification of reference gene primers within the assay. To quantify the absolute abundance of each unique TCRbeta CDR3 rearrangement, sequence reads were collapsed and filtered. For each sample, productive Simpson clonality was calculated as the square root of Simpson's diversity index across productive rearrangements. In TCRdb, the immuneACCESS table is reduced to in-frame sequences with V and J assigned. These tables do not hold every clone; where another copy was compared, an unresolved V gene accounts for under half, and the others remain unexplained. That table furnishes V, J and clone size, whereas the DNA furnished D and trimming. For this sample there are about 300,000 clones; 90% appear just once. In total, the top ten clones hold around 1.1% of the sample.

This sample was taken from a study of blood T cell repertoires in COVID-19 (dated by TCRdb to 2020 to 2022). Broadly, across the study: Collaborator samples came from the United States, Italy and Spain and covered acute and convalescent phases of COVID-19. The prospective study material was composed of cDNA or gDNA derived from T cells, B-cell-depleted T cells, or PBMCs. Deeply sampled blood TCRbeta repertoires from subjects exposed to, actively infected with, or recovered from COVID-19 were included in the dataset. The repertoires were released in a freely available public database intended as a resource for research on the immune response to SARS-CoV-2. The samples were drawn from the first 160 participants of the ongoing ImmuneRACE study and from 950 to 1,500 subjects provided by 6 global collaborators. Nearly every sample came with metadata listing a de-identified subject ID, COVID-19 status, age in years and sex. Where HLA class I and class II types were available, the types were taken from metadata supplied by the sample provider, not from assay-based typing.

Participants in the prospective study were enrolled through a virtual design, were aged 18 to 89 years, and lived in approximately 24 United States geographic areas. In the prospective study, cohorts were assigned on the basis of participant-reported clinical history obtained from a screening survey and a study questionnaire. ImmuneRACE Cohort 3 recovered participants were defined by two consecutive negative NP/OP PCR tests, healthcare professional clearance, or symptom resolution. In the prospective study, whole blood, serum and a nasopharyngeal or oropharyngeal swab were collected from each participant by mobile phlebotomists. Over an approximately two-month period, participants in the prospective study had the option of providing additional blood draws and questionnaires. Before DNA extraction, blood samples from the prospective study were shipped at room temperature or frozen. The full study reports these points: How much clinical and demographic metadata was included differed by source and by participant, and the metadata was provided uncurated.

Reading from cysteine to phenylalanine, the CDR3 counts 15 amino acids. The DNA shown is the 45-base CDR3, in frame from base 1. From a lookup of the germline V gene, CDR1 and CDR2 are SGHAT and FQNNGV. The receptor was derived from a woman aged 25 to 39 who had recovered from COVID-19. Here the chain combines TRBV11-2 and TRBJ2-2; a confident D gene designation cannot be given. The specimen sequenced was PBMCs or T cells enriched from blood (not recorded which). CDR3 loop: CASNLRVSGTGELFF. The DNA sequence is given as TGTGCCAGCAACTTAAGAGTATCGGGTACCGGGGAGCTGTTTTTT.